This entry is about one T cell receptor (beta chain). Which antigen it targets is not known. Base qualities were left out, and no much larger clone turns up one base away. The data are from a study of cytomegalovirus exposure and HLA in healthy donors (dated by TCRdb to the late 2010s). Regarding the research as a whole: An earlier analysis of approximately 590 of the donors reported about 250 Gb of sequence data and roughly 110 million unique TCR beta sequences from about 200 million T cells. Among roughly 370 genotyped donors of the cohort, an average of approximately 240,000 unique TCR beta nucleotide sequences were sequenced per donor, roughly 20% of them non-productive. To predict cytomegalovirus infection status, the study combined high-throughput TCR immunosequencing, statistical association of individual TCRs with disease status, and machine learning. Because of strong linkage in the cohort, five DR-DQ haplotypes were treated as single units for association and clustering. In an earlier analysis of roughly 600 of the donors, high-throughput TCR beta sequencing was used to judge whether each TCR beta V gene segment behaved as functional or pseudogenic. Class I and class II HLA loci were covered by the typing at four-digit resolution. An early release that covered roughly 600 HLA-typed donors contained approximately 300 gigabases of sequencing data and roughly 84 million unique TCR sequences. Donor age, sex, ethnicity and CMV serostatus were collected together with the repertoire data. A later analysis re-examined previously published TCR beta repertoires from 610 or so donors and added high-resolution HLA genotyping to investigate patterns of TCR occurrence. In a later genetic analysis, genome-wide SNP genotypes for about three fifths of the roughly 670 donors were used, and that subset was treated as a discovery cohort. The study aimed to test whether cataloging public T cell receptors could reveal signatures of past pathogen exposure. Along with the approximately 670-subject first cohort, a separate validation cohort of over a hundred different subjects was used. The later analysis used no new phenotypic data to find candidate immune exposures, relying instead on TCR beta sequences and their occurrence across donors. Of the roughly 390 genotyped donors, approximately 80% fell in the genetic ancestry cluster associated with self-reported Caucasian donors. Every repertoire in the discovery cohort had been generated on one and the same sequencing platform. The T cell repertoires of roughly 660 subjects were profiled by immunosequencing and related to cytomegalovirus serostatus. The number of donors typed differed by locus, with about 629-640 for A, B, C, DRB1 and DQB1, about 500 for DQA1, some 570 for DPA1, and some 470 for DPB1. Overall results and qualifications from the work: The only immune exposure information available for the cohort was CMV serostatus. In a later analysis, some 17,000 TCR beta sequences were associated with specific HLA alleles at a false discovery rate of 0.05. Assigning TCR associations to individual alleles was difficult when HLA alleles, especially DR and DQ, strongly co-occurred. In a later genetic analysis, fewer N-insertions in productive TCRs were reported among donors in an Asian-associated ancestry cluster than the 666-donor mean. Most TCR sequences were observed very rarely across donors, whereas some public TCRs were present in many individuals. An association between a missense DCLRE1C variant and V-gene and J-gene trimming of TCR beta chains was found in a later genetic analysis and replicated in an independent cohort. A further reported finding was that TCR beta sequences accurately predicted the HLA-A and HLA-B alleles for most subjects in the first cohort. The study listed approximately 150 TCR beta chains as associated with cytomegalovirus. In a later analysis, most CMV-associated TCR beta chains were found to appear HLA-restricted, with HLA associations seemingly driven largely by CMV exposure. The authors suggested that the approach could potentially be generalized to other disease states and immunological phenotypes. An earlier analysis of around 500 of the donors showed that most TCR beta V segments appeared in productive rearrangements either about 90% or about 30% of the time, which broadly matched IMGT annotations. Because HLA typing was unavailable for some donors at each locus, only the typed subset was used in association tests. Roughly uniform sequencing depth across donors was assumed in presence/absence analyses, although this assumption may not hold. Because the 87-base-pair reads could not distinguish some IMGT-functional V segments, including TRBV6-2 and TRBV6-3, those segments were excluded. Correlated functional status among segregating V segments might be attributable to linkage disequilibrium, but an unknown experimental factor could not be ruled out. Because counts were too low, under 20 rarely observed V segments, including chromosome 9 orphons, were left out of the earlier analysis of some 600 of the donors. A later analysis found that TCR association rates varied across HLA loci, with DRB1 alleles showing the most associated TCRs and HLA-C alleles the fewest. A few of the identified cytomegalovirus-associated TCR beta chains were confirmed in vitro to be specific for cytomegalovirus antigens. Only TCR beta chains were sequenced in this cohort, and the absence of alpha or paired-chain data limited detectable features. The classifier was reported to diagnose cytomegalovirus status with high specificity and sensitivity in both the original and validation cohorts. A later analysis found that HLA-associated TCR beta chains were more clonally expanded and had lower generation probabilities than equally common non-associated chains. In a later analysis, several top co-occurrence clusters were reported to appear linked to parvovirus B19, influenza, CMV and Epstein-Barr virus. A cluster of highly shared sequence variants was judged likely to be a technical artifact of the sequencing pipeline.

The library was generated by the immunoSEQ multiplex PCR assay. The multiplex PCR relied on a mix of 60 forward primers for TCR Vbeta segments and 13 reverse primers for TCR Jbeta segments. The CDR3 region of rearranged TCR beta genes was amplified from genomic DNA by a multiplex PCR assay. The Illumina HiSeq System was used to sequence the amplified TCR beta libraries as 87-base-pair reads. Per the original workflow: In a later analysis, 70 million to 95 million unique TCR beta chains were counted across the 500 to 700 repertoires, and approximately 9.9 million of these chains were shared by at least two donors. To remove PCR and sequencing errors, raw reads were error-corrected and collapsed into unique sequences using a nearest-neighbor algorithm that merged closely related sequences. CDR3 sequences were aligned to IMGT reference sequences to assign V, D and J gene segments. For a sequence to be retained, at least a six-nucleotide match to both a V gene segment and a J gene segment was required. Rearrangements were classified as productive when the CDR3 lacked stop codons and remained in frame with V and J, and all other rearrangements were classified as non-productive. CDR3 was defined by IMGT convention, running from the second conserved V-encoded cysteine to the conserved J-encoded phenylalanine. The earlier analysis of about 500 of the donors excluded sequences that lacked an unambiguous match to a single V gene segment. In an earlier analysis of a few hundred of the donors, V segments were called functional above 56.7% productive rearrangements and were called segregating when the between-donor standard deviation exceeded 5%. A statistical classification framework was built to diagnose cytomegalovirus status from the catalog of TCR beta chain sequences. V and J gene assignment, in a later analysis, came from comparing TCR nucleotide sequences with IMGT/GENE-DB human TR gene sequences. Using the TCRdist pipeline, a later analysis assigned CDR3 sequences along with most-parsimonious VDJ recombination scenarios. In a later analysis, every TCR beta chain was defined by the combination of its CDR3 amino acid sequence and its V-gene family, and reads without a unique V-gene family were dropped. As a way to deal with suspected cross-contamination and a sequencing artifact, a later analysis dropped over 550 nucleotide sequences that were highly shared and had low generation probability. In a later analysis, a clonal expansion index was calculated for each public chain from normalized within-repertoire ranks of inferred template counts. Generation probabilities in a later analysis came from a VDJ recombination model fitted to out-of-frame rearrangements, and those results were checked against IGoR. In a later analysis, hypergeometric tests were used to score TCR-TCR, TCR-HLA and TCR-CMV co-occurrence, with a repertoire-size bias correction applied to TCR pairs. In a later analysis, false discovery rates were estimated by permuting HLA or CMV assignments 20 times. In a later analysis, co-occurring TCRs were grouped using DBSCAN, with TCRdist sequence similarity added in when clustering inside HLA-allele-positive subsets. For co-occurrence clustering, repertoires with fewer than 30,000 or more than 120,000 public chains were excluded, along with about five repertoires with anomalous nucleotide sharing. TCRdb mirrors the immuneACCESS table, restricted to in-frame sequences. Some clones are absent from its copies; in checked studies, under half trace to an unresolved V gene, and the reason for the others is unknown. For V, J and clone size, that table is used; D and trimming come from the DNA. The sample yields some 70,000 clones; under 85% were counted once. Together, the top ten hold about 5% of the sample.

The cohort consisted of 650 to 700 healthy bone marrow donors. At the time of sampling, all cohort members were nominally healthy, though unrecorded immune exposures were likely present. The donor tested CMV seropositive and was one of the 289 seropositive cohort members. Every donor gave a peripheral blood sample, and the peripheral blood mononuclear cells from that sample were used for TCR beta sequencing. Genomic DNA extraction from the blood cell samples was performed with the Qiagen DNeasy Blood Extraction Kit. The CDR3 spans 17 residues, from the cysteine through the phenylalanine. This entry keeps only the CDR3 DNA: 51 bases, framed from base 1. The germline V gene supplies CDR1 KGHSH and CDR2 LQKENI. V is clipped by 6 bases and J by 1 base, and the sequence between their germline boundaries is 19 bases long.

The clonotype comes from a male donor in good health and CMV-seropositive. The sample was PBMCs. The rearranged segments are TRBV18 and TRBJ1-5, with an unclear D gene assignment. The sequenced DNA is TGTGCCAGCTCGGACTCTAACGGGATAAGGAGCAATCAGCCCCAGCATTTT. It specifies CASSDSNGIRSNQPQHF.